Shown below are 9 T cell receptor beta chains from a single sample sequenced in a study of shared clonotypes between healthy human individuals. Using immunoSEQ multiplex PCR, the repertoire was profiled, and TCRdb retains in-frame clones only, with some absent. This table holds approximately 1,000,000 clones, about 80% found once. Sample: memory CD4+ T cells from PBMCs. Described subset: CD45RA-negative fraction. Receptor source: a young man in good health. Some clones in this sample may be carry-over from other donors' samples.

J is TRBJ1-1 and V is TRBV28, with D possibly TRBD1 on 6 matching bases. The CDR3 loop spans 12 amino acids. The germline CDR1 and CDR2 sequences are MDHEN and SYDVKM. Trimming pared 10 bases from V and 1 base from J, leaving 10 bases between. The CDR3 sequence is CATRGGNTEAFF. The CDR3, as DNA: TGTGCCACCAGAGGGGGGAACACTGAAGCTTTCTTT. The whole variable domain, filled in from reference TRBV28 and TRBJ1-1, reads DVKVTQSSRYLVKRTGEKVFLECVQDMDHENMFWYRQDPGLGLRLIYFSYDVKMKEKGDIPEGYSVSREKKERFSLILESASTNQTSMYLCATRGGNTEAFFGQGTRLTVV.

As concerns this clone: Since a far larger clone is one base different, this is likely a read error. CDR3 sequence (DNA): TGTGCCAGCAGTGAAGCAGGACGCAAGGCAGACTATGGCTACACCTTC. It translates to CASSEAGRKADYGYTF. The genes are TRBV6-1 and TRBJ1-2; no reliable D call. V shed 0 bases and J shed 3 bases, with 14 bases lying between them. This CDR3 region has 16 residues. Germline assignment: CDR1 MNHNS and CDR2 SASEGT.

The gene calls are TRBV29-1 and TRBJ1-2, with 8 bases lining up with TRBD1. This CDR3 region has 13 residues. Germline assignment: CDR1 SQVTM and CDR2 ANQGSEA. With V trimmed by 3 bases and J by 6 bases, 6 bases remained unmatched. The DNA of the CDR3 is TGCAGCGTTGACAGGGGGCGCATTAATGGCTACACCTTC. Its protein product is CSVDRGRINGYTF.

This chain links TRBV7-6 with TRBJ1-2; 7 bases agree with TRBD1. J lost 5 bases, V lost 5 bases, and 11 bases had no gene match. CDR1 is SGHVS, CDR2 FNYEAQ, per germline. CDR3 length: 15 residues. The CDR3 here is CASSPNETGWYGYTF. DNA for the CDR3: TGTGCCAGCAGCCCCAACGAGACAGGGTGGTATGGCTACACCTTC.

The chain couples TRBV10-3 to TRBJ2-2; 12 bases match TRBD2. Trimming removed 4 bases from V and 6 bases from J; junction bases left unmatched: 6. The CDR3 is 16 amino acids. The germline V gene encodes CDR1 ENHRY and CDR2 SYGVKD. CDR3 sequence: CAISGTSGRIAGELFF. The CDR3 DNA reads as TGTGCCATCAGTGGAACTAGCGGGAGGATCGCCGGGGAGCTGTTTTTT.

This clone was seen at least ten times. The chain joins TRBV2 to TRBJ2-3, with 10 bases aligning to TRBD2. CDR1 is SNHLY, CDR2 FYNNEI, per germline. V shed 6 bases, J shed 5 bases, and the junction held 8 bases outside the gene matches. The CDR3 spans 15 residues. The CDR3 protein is CASSELSGRQDTQYF. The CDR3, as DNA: TGTGCCAGCAGCGAACTTAGCGGGAGGCAAGATACGCAGTATTTT.

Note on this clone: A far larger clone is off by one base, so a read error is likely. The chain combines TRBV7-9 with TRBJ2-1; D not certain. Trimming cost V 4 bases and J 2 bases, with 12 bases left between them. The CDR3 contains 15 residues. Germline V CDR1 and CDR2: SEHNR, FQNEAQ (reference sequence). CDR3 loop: CASSSVPEAYNEQFF. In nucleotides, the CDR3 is TGTGCCAGCAGCTCAGTTCCAGAGGCCTACAATGAGCAGTTCTTC.

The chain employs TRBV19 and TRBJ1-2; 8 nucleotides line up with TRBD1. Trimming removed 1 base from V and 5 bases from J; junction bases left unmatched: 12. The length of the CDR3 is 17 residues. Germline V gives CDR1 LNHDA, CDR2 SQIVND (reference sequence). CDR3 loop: CASSIVTPGQGEYGYTF. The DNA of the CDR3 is TGTGCCAGTAGTATAGTAACCCCCGGACAGGGCGAATATGGCTACACCTTC.

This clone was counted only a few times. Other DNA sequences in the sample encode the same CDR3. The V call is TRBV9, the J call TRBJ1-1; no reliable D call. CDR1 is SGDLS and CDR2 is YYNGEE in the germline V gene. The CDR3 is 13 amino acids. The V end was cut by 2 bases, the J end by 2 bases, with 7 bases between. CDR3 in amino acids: CASSVGSNTEAFF. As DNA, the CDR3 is TGTGCCAGCAGCGTGGGGTCCAACACTGAAGCTTTCTTT.